What follows is one TCR beta chain and its context. Antigen unknown. Libraries were prepared by immunoSEQ multiplex PCR; TCRdb keeps only in-frame clonotypes and omits some of them. In the table there are tens of thousands of clones, approximately 83% of which are singletons. This sample stems from a study of a mutant IDH1 vaccine in newly diagnosed glioma. Study overall: Vaccine administration was initiated 4-6 weeks following radiotherapy alone, or with temozolomide cycles.

Time point here: week 5, during vaccination. In every dose of vaccine, 300 ug of mutant IDH1 20-mer peptide was given alongside topical imiquimod. Specimen: PBMCs, collected from a glioma patient whose treatment included an IDH1 peptide vaccine. The sequence came from a man between 40 and 49 years old with glioma.

In nucleotides, the CDR3 is TGTGCCAGCTCACGCTCCCGGACAGGGGGTAATGAGCAGTTCTTC. It specifies CASSRSRTGGNEQFF. This chain joins TRBV18 and TRBJ2-1; the match to TRBD1 covers 10 bases. After removal of 4 bases from V and 7 bases from J, the junction contained 7 bases not matched to a gene. The CDR3 has 15 amino acids. Germline CDR1 KGHSH, CDR2 LQKENI.